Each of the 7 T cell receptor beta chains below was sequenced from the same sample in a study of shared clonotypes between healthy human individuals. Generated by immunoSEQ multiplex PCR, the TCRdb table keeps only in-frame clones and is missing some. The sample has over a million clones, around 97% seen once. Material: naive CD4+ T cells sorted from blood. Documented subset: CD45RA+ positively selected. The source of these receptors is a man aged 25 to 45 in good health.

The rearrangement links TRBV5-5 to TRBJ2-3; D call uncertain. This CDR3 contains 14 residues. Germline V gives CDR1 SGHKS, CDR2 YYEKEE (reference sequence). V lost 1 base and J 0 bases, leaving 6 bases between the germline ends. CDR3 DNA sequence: TGTGCCAGCAGCTTGAGTAGCAGCACAGATACGCAGTATTTT. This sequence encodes CASSLSSSTDTQYF. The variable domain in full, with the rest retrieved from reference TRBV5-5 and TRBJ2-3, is DAGVTQSPTHLIKTRGQQVTLRCSPISGHKSVSWYQQVLGQGPQFIFQYYEKEERGRGNFPDRFSARQFPNYSSELNVNALLLGDSALYLCASSLSSSTDTQYFGPGTRLTVL.

CDR3 coding DNA: TGTGCCAGCAGTGTAACAGCCCAAGTTGGGAATGAGCAGTTCTTC. Its protein product is CASSVTAQVGNEQFF. The chain is built from TRBV6-1 and TRBJ2-1; D remains unclear. There are 15 residues in the CDR3. With 4 bases removed from V and 7 bases from J, the gap between germline ends came to 17 bases. Germline assignment: CDR1 MNHNS and CDR2 SASEGT.

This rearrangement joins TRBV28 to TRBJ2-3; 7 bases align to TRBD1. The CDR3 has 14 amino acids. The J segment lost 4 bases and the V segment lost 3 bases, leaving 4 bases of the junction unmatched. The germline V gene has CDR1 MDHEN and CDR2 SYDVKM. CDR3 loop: CASSFGTGADTQYF. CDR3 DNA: TGTGCCAGCAGTTTTGGTACAGGGGCAGATACGCAGTATTTT.

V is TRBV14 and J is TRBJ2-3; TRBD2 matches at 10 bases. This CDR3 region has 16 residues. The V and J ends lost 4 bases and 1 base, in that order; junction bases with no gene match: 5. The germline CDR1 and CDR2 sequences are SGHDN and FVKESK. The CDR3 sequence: CASSPWTSGGTDTQYF. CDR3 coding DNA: TGTGCCAGCAGCCCGTGGACTAGCGGAGGCACAGATACGCAGTATTTT.

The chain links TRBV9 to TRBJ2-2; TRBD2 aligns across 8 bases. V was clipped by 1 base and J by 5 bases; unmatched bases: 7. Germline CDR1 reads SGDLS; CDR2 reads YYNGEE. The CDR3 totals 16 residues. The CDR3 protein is CASSVKASGSTGELFF. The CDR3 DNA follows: TGTGCCAGCAGCGTAAAGGCAAGCGGGAGTACCGGGGAGCTGTTTTTT.

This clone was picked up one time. DNA of the CDR3: TGTGCCAGCAGGGATCGGGACAGGATAACCACAGATACGCAGTATTTT. Translation: CASRDRDRITTDTQYF. The chain uses TRBV6-6 and TRBJ2-3; 8 bases agree with TRBD1. CDR1 and CDR2 from the germline V gene are MNHNY and SVGAGI (reference sequence). The CDR3 runs to 16 residues. The junction had 10 bases not matched to a gene; V was cut back by 6 bases and J by 2 bases.

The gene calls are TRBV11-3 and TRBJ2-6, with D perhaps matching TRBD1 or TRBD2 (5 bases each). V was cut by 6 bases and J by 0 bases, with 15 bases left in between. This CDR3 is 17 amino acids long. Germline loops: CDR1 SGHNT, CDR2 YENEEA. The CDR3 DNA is TGTGCCAGCAGTTTCCCCGGGGCCTCCTCTGGGGCCAACGTCCTGACTTTC. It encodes CASSFPGASSGANVLTF. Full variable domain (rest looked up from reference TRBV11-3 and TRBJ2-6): EAGVVQSPRYKIIEKKQPVAFWCNPISGHNTLYWYLQNLGQGPELLIRYENEEAVDDSQLPKDRFSAERLKGVDSTLKIQPAELGDSAVYLCASSFPGASSGANVLTFGAGSRLTVL.